This entry concerns a single TCR beta chain. Its cognate antigen is unknown. This sample was taken from a study of lymphopenia after photon versus proton radiotherapy. Profiled with immunoSEQ multiplex PCR; TCRdb holds only in-frame clones, not every one. In the table there are 20,000 to 25,000 clones, about 93% of which are singletons. Study-level points and caveats: Larger post-nadir TCR diversity loss correlated inversely with survival in deceased patients. Survival link was tested only in deceased patients; proton benefit remains a possibility. After lymphocyte nadir, photon-treated repertoires showed oligoclonal expansion, especially CD8+ Temra. Relative stability marked proton patients; photon patients lost diversity and naive cells.

This CDR3 has 14 amino acids. V dropped 5 bases and J dropped 4; count of bases not matched to a gene: 2. CDR1 MNHEY and CDR2 SVGAGI come from the germline V gene. V gene TRBV6-5 combines with J gene TRBJ2-1; 10 bases are a match to TRBD1. The sample consisted of peripheral blood, taken from a patient treated with proton-based radiotherapy. This TCR was sampled from a woman aged 65 to 85 with pancreatic cancer. Some clones in this sample may be carry-over from other donors' samples. As DNA, the CDR3 is TGTGCCAGCAGTCCGGACAGGGGGTACAATGAGCAGTTCTTC. Translated: CASSPDRGYNEQFF.